This T cell receptor (beta chain) originates from a study of shared clonotypes between healthy human individuals. The assay was run at deep level. Sequenced by immunoSEQ multiplex PCR; TCRdb stores in-frame clones only, minus some. The table shows 2 million to 2.5 million clones, with approximately 96% occurring only once. This CDR3 contains 16 residues. With V trimmed by 4 bases and J by 6 bases, 10 bases remained unmatched. In germline, CDR1 is SGHTS, CDR2 YDEGEE. Material: naive CD4+ T cells sorted from blood. Subset indicated: CD45RA+ positively selected. The TCR sequence derives from a man younger than 35 in good health. The chain is built from TRBV5-8 and TRBJ1-5, with 10 bases aligning to TRBD1. This CDR3 is CASSARDRGYGQPQHF. The DNA of the CDR3 is TGTGCCAGCAGCGCCCGGGACAGGGGTTATGGTCAGCCCCAGCATTTT.